This T cell receptor (beta chain) was captured by sequencing in a study of cytomegalovirus exposure and HLA in healthy donors. Overall study results and limits: Several V segments, TRBV6-2 and TRBV6-3 among them, could not be told apart and were dropped. As a later analysis showed, several of the most significant clusters appeared to be linked to common viral pathogens.

PCR used 60 Vbeta primers and 13 Jbeta primers. Produced via immunoSEQ multiplex PCR; TCRdb's table is partial and in-frame only. The sample records some 57,000 clones, about 89% being singletons. As for this clone: Its antigen is still unknown.

Germline V gene data show CDR1 as SQVTM and CDR2 as ANQGSEA. The CDR3 extends over 14 amino acids. The germline V and J ends were trimmed by 5 bases and 9 bases, with 20 bases remaining between them. The chain combines TRBV29-1 with TRBJ2-1; a weak D match, TRBD2 (7 bases). Material: PBMCs. This TCR came from a man in his thirties or forties in good health and CMV-seropositive. The CDR3 sequence is CSVLAPRGAPEQFF. The CDR3 coding sequence is TGCAGCGTTCTAGCCCCACGGGGGGCCCCTGAGCAGTTCTTC.